The present TCR beta chain was sequenced within a study of cytomegalovirus exposure and HLA in healthy donors. From germline, CDR1 is SNHLY and CDR2 FYNNEI. The CDR3 has 16 amino acids. The V segment lost 5 bases and the J segment 4 bases; nucleotides outside the gene matches: 7. The PCR employed 60 Vbeta primers together with 13 Jbeta primers. Measured with immunoSEQ multiplex PCR; TCRdb has only the in-frame clones, and not every one. Its clone listing holds tens of thousands of clones. This receptor was taken from a woman aged 60-70 years in good health and CMV-seronegative. The V call is TRBV2, the J call TRBJ2-2; TRBD1 matches 10 bases. The sample comprised PBMCs. CDR3 sequence reads: CASSRGQGGSTGELFF. CDR3 DNA sequence: TGTGCCAGCAGTCGTGGACAGGGGGGTAGCACCGGGGAGCTGTTTTTT.